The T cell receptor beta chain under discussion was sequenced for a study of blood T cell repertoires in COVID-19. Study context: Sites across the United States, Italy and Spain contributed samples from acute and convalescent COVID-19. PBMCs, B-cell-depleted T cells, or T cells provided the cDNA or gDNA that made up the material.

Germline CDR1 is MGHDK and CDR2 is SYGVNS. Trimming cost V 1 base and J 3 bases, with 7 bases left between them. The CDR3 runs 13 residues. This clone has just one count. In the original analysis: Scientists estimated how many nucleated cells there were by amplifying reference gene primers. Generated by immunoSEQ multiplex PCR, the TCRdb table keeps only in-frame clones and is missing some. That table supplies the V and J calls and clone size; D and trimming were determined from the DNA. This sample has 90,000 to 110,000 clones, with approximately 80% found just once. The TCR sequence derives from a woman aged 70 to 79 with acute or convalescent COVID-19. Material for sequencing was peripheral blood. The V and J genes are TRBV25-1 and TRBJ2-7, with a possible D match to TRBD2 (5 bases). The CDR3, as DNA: TGTGCCAGCAGTGAATCGACTATCTACGAGCAGTACTTC. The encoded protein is CASSESTIYEQYF.